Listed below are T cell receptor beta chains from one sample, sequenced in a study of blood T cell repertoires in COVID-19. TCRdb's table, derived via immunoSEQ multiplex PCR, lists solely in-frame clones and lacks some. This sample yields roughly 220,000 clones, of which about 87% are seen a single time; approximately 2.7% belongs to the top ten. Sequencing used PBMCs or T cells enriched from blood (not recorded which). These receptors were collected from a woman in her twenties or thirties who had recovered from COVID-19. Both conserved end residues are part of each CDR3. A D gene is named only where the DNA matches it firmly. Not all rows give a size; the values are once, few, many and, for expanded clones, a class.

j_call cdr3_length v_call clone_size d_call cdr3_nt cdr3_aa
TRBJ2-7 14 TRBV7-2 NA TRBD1 TGTGCCAGCAGCGCAACAGGGGTCTCCTACGAGCAGTACTTC CASSATGVSYEQYF
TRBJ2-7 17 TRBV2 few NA TGTGCCAGCAGTTACGGACAGGGAGGGAGAAGCTCCTACGAGCAGTACTTC CASSYGQGGRSSYEQYF
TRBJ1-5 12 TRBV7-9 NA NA TGTGCCAGCAGCTTAGCGGCAATGCCCCAGCATTTT CASSLAAMPQHF
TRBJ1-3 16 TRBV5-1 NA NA TGCGCCAGCAGCTTGGAGTCAGGAGGTTCTGGAAACACCATATATTTT CASSLESGGSGNTIYF
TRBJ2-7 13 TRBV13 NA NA TGTGCCAGCAGCTCTGGACTGACCTACGAGCAGTACTTC CASSSGLTYEQYF
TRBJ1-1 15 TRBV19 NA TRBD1 TGTGCCGCCGCTCGGACAGGGTACACGAACACTGAAGCTTTCTTT CAAARTGYTNTEAFF
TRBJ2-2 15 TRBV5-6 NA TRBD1 TGTGCCAGCAGCTCCGGGACAGCGAACACCGGGGAGCTGTTTTTT CASSSGTANTGELFF
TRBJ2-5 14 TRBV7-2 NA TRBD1 TGTGCCAGCAGCTGGAGACAGGGTGAAGAGACCCAGTACTTC CASSWRQGEETQYF
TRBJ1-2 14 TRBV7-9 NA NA TGTGCCAGCAGCCTGGACAGAGCTAACTATGGCTACACCTTC CASSLDRANYGYTF
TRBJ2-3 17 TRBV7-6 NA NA TGTGCCAGCAGCTTATTCCACCGACTAGATAGTGGGGATTCGCAGTATTTT CASSLFHRLDSGDSQYF
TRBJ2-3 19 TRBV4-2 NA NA TGTGCCAGCAGCCAAGAAACTGGGAGGGGGTGGAGAAGAACAGATACGCAGTATTTT CASSQETGRGWRRTDTQYF
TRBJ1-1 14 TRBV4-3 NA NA TGCGCCAGCAGCCAAGATGCGGTGGGTACTGAAGCTTTCTTT CASSQDAVGTEAFF
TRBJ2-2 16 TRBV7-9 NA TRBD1 TGTGCCAGCAGCTTCAGACAGGGAAAGAACACCGGGGAGCTGTTTTTT CASSFRQGKNTGELFF
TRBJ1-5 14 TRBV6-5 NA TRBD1 TGTGCCAGCAGGAAAACAGGGGGCGATCAGCCCCAGCATTTT CASRKTGGDQPQHF
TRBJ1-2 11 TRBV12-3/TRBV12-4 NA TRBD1 TGTGCCAGCACCGGGACAGTTGGCTACACCTTC CASTGTVGYTF
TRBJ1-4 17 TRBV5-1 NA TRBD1 TGCGCCAGCAGCTTGGGGACAGGGGGCTCCACTAATGAAAAACTGTTTTTT CASSLGTGGSTNEKLFF
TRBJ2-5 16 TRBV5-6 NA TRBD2 TGTGCCAGCAGCCTTCGACCTCTAGCGGTCCAAGAGACCCAGTACTTC CASSLRPLAVQETQYF
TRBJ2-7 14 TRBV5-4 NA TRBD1 TGTGCCAGCAGCTTGACCACAGGGGCTGGCGAGCAGTACTTC CASSLTTGAGEQYF
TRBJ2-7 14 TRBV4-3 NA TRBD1 TGCGCCAGCAGCTTCAGGGACAGGGGGCAAGAGCAGTACTTC CASSFRDRGQEQYF
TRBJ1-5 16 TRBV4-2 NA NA TGTGCCAGCAGCCAAGAACCGGGGTATAGCAATCAGCCCCAGCATTTT CASSQEPGYSNQPQHF
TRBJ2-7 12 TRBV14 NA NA TGTGCCAGCAGCGAACAGGGAGCCGAGCAGTACTTC CASSEQGAEQYF
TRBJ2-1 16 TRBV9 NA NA TGTGCCAGCAGCACGGGGACACTTCAGGGCATGGGTGAGCAGTTCTTC CASSTGTLQGMGEQFF
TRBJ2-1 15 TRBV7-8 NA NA TGTGCCAGCACTCCAGGGCAGGCGTCCCACAATGAGCAGTTCTTC CASTPGQASHNEQFF
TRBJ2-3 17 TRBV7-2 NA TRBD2 TGTGCCAGCAGCTTAGTCGGGCTAGCGGGGGGGACCTTTACGCAGTATTTT CASSLVGLAGGTFTQYF
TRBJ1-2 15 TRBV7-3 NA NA TGTGCCAGCAGCCCCGAGGGGGGGAGCCCTTATGGCTACACCTTC CASSPEGGSPYGYTF
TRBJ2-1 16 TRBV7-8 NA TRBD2 TGTGCCAGCAGTCAACCGCTAGCGGGCGGGGCCGGTGAGCAGTTCTTC CASSQPLAGGAGEQFF
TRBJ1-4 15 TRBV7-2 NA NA TGTGCCAGCAGCCCCGGGGGGCGGACAAATGAAAAACTGTTTTTT CASSPGGRTNEKLFF
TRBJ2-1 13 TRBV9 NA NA TGTGCCAGCAGCGGCCGGGGGAGTAGCGAGCAGTTCTTC CASSGRGSSEQFF
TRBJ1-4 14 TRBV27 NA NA TGTGCCAGCAGTTTATCCCTTCGTAATGAAAAACTGTTTTTT CASSLSLRNEKLFF
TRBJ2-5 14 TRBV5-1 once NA TGCGCCAGCAGCTTGGAGCGAAATCAAGAGACCCAGTACTTC CASSLERNQETQYF
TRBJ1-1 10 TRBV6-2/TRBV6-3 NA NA TGTGCCAGCAGTTACCCGGGAGCTTTCTTT CASSYPGAFF
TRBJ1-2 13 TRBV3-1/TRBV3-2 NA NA TGTGCCAGCAGCCATGAGGCGAACTATGGCTACACCTTC CASSHEANYGYTF
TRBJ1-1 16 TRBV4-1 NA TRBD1 TGCGCCAGCAGCAAGGGACAGGGGGAGCCAATATATCTCGCTTTCTTT CASSKGQGEPIYLAFF
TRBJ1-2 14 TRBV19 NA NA TGTGCCAGTAGTCCGTCAGGGTTGACCTATGGCTACACCTTC CASSPSGLTYGYTF
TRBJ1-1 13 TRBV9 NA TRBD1 TGTGCCAGCAGCCCAGGGGGCCTAACTGAAGCTTTCTTT CASSPGGLTEAFF
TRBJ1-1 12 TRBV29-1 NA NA TGCAGCGTTGTAGGGGCTGGGACTGAAGCTTTCTTT CSVVGAGTEAFF
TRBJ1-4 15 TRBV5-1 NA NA TGCGCCAGCAGCTTTATCGGCGGGGGACTTGAAAAACTGTTTTTT CASSFIGGGLEKLFF
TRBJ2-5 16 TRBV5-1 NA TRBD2 TGCGCCAGCAGCCACACTAGCGGGGGGGGGCAAGAGACCCAGTACTTC CASSHTSGGGQETQYF
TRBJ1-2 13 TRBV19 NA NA TGTGCCAGTAGTATAGCCCCGGACTATGGCTACACCTTC CASSIAPDYGYTF
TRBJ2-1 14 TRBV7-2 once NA TGTGCCAGCAGCTCCCTGACCGCCGGGAATGAGCAGTTCTTC CASSSLTAGNEQFF
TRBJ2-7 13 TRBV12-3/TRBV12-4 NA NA TGTGCCAGCAGTTTAGACCAGGGGAACGAGCAGTACTTC CASSLDQGNEQYF
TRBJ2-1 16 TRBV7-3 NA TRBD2 TGTGCCAGCAGCCACAGTCCCGGGACTAGCGGGGTGGAGCAGTTCTTC CASSHSPGTSGVEQFF
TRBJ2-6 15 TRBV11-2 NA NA TGTGCCAGCAGCCAGGGGATCTCTGGGGCCAACGTCCTGACTTTC CASSQGISGANVLTF
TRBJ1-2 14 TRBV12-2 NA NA TGTGCAAGTCGCGTACAGGGTACTAACTATGGCTACACCTTC CASRVQGTNYGYTF
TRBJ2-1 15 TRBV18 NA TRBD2 TGTGCCAGCTCAATCGCGGGGGGCTCCTACAATGAGCAGTTCTTC CASSIAGGSYNEQFF